This is a list of T cell receptor beta chains from one sample in a study of blood T cell repertoires in COVID-19. Method: immunoSEQ multiplex PCR; TCRdb's copy keeps in-frame clones and lacks some. The sample carries about 380,000 clones, around 90% recorded once. The specimen was peripheral blood. Source of these receptors: a man between 18 and 35 years old with active or convalescent COVID-19. Both conserved end residues are part of each CDR3. A D gene is named only where the DNA matches it firmly. The size field is filled for only some rows; it gives once, few, many or a size class.

v_call: TRBV19; cdr3_length: 12; j_call: TRBJ1-5; d_call: NA; clone_size: NA; cdr3_aa: CASSRQFQPQHF; cdr3_nt: TGTGCCAGTAGTAGACAGTTCCAGCCCCAGCATTTT
v_call: TRBV9; cdr3_length: 15; j_call: TRBJ2-7; d_call: NA; clone_size: NA; cdr3_aa: CASSVAQGGIYEQYF; cdr3_nt: TGTGCCAGCAGCGTAGCGCAGGGGGGAATCTACGAGCAGTACTTC
v_call: TRBV19; cdr3_length: 16; j_call: TRBJ2-1; d_call: TRBD1; clone_size: NA; cdr3_aa: CASRPGRQGGYNEQFF; cdr3_nt: TGTGCCAGTAGGCCTGGACGACAGGGTGGCTACAATGAGCAGTTCTTC
v_call: TRBV11-2; cdr3_length: 14; j_call: TRBJ2-7; d_call: TRBD2; clone_size: once; cdr3_aa: CASSLGSGRFEQYF; cdr3_nt: TGTGCCAGCAGCTTAGGTAGCGGGCGCTTCGAGCAGTACTTC
v_call: TRBV18; cdr3_length: 12; j_call: TRBJ1-1; d_call: TRBD1; clone_size: NA; cdr3_aa: CASSSNTGDAFF; cdr3_nt: TGTGCCAGCTCATCAAATACAGGGGACGCTTTCTTT
v_call: TRBV13; cdr3_length: 16; j_call: TRBJ2-1; d_call: TRBD1; clone_size: NA; cdr3_aa: CASSVLRDRDYNEQFF; cdr3_nt: TGTGCCAGCAGTGTCCTGAGGGACAGGGATTACAATGAGCAGTTCTTC
v_call: TRBV19; cdr3_length: 13; j_call: TRBJ1-2; d_call: TRBD1; clone_size: NA; cdr3_aa: CASWGRQGFGYTF; cdr3_nt: TGTGCCAGTTGGGGGAGACAGGGCTTTGGCTACACCTTC
v_call: TRBV9; cdr3_length: 14; j_call: TRBJ2-5; d_call: NA; clone_size: NA; cdr3_aa: CASSVESRQETQYF; cdr3_nt: TGTGCCAGCAGCGTAGAATCTAGACAGGAGACCCAGTACTTC
v_call: TRBV5-1; cdr3_length: 15; j_call: TRBJ2-1; d_call: NA; clone_size: NA; cdr3_aa: CASSLGGPPYNEQFF; cdr3_nt: TGCGCCAGCAGCTTGGGGGGGCCTCCCTACAATGAGCAGTTCTTC
v_call: TRBV27; cdr3_length: 19; j_call: TRBJ2-1; d_call: TRBD2; clone_size: NA; cdr3_aa: CASSLGRGVRPGSYNEQFF; cdr3_nt: TGTGCCAGCAGTTTGGGGCGGGGGGTCAGGCCCGGCTCCTACAATGAGCAGTTCTTC
v_call: TRBV15; cdr3_length: 15; j_call: TRBJ2-7; d_call: TRBD2; clone_size: NA; cdr3_aa: CATSSPGRAPYEQYF; cdr3_nt: TGTGCCACCAGCAGCCCGGGGAGGGCCCCCTACGAGCAGTACTTC
v_call: TRBV4-2; cdr3_length: 16; j_call: TRBJ2-3; d_call: TRBD2; clone_size: NA; cdr3_aa: CASSHVEAAGADTQYF; cdr3_nt: TGTGCCAGCAGCCATGTCGAGGCGGCGGGGGCAGATACGCAGTATTTT
v_call: TRBV7-8; cdr3_length: 17; j_call: TRBJ1-2; d_call: TRBD1; clone_size: NA; cdr3_aa: CASSLVFLGQGAVGYTF; cdr3_nt: TGTGCCAGCAGCTTAGTGTTTTTGGGACAGGGGGCGGTTGGCTACACCTTC
v_call: TRBV7-9; cdr3_length: 14; j_call: TRBJ1-1; d_call: TRBD1; clone_size: NA; cdr3_aa: CASSLATGPTEAFF; cdr3_nt: TGTGCCAGCAGCTTAGCGACAGGGCCCACTGAAGCTTTCTTT
v_call: TRBV7-3; cdr3_length: 15; j_call: TRBJ2-1; d_call: TRBD2; clone_size: NA; cdr3_aa: CASSPTSGRDNEQFF; cdr3_nt: TGTGCCAGCAGCCCGACTAGCGGGAGAGACAATGAGCAGTTCTTC
v_call: TRBV6-6; cdr3_length: 14; j_call: TRBJ2-1; d_call: TRBD1; clone_size: once; cdr3_aa: CASRYAGTGDEQFF; cdr3_nt: TGTGCCAGCCGATATGCCGGGACAGGGGATGAGCAGTTCTTC
v_call: TRBV7-2; cdr3_length: 15; j_call: TRBJ1-1; d_call: TRBD1; clone_size: few; cdr3_aa: CASSLAQGVNTEAFF; cdr3_nt: TGTGCCAGCAGCTTAGCCCAGGGGGTGAACACTGAAGCTTTCTTT
v_call: TRBV7-2; cdr3_length: 16; j_call: TRBJ2-1; d_call: TRBD2; clone_size: NA; cdr3_aa: CASSLGGLAGEYEQFF; cdr3_nt: TGTGCCAGCAGCTTAGGAGGGCTAGCGGGAGAGTATGAGCAGTTCTTC
v_call: TRBV5-4; cdr3_length: 16; j_call: TRBJ2-7; d_call: TRBD1; clone_size: NA; cdr3_aa: CASSLNRDRSSYEQYF; cdr3_nt: TGTGCCAGCAGCCTTAACCGGGACAGGAGCTCCTACGAGCAGTACTTC
v_call: TRBV6-1; cdr3_length: 16; j_call: TRBJ1-1; d_call: TRBD1; clone_size: NA; cdr3_aa: CASSDLNRGLKREAFF; cdr3_nt: TGTGCCAGCAGTGACTTGAACAGGGGGCTTAAAAGGGAGGCTTTCTTT
v_call: TRBV7-8; cdr3_length: 15; j_call: TRBJ1-1; d_call: TRBD1; clone_size: NA; cdr3_aa: CASSTLQGARTEAFF; cdr3_nt: TGTGCCAGCAGCACCTTACAGGGGGCCCGGACTGAAGCTTTCTTT
v_call: TRBV30; cdr3_length: 16; j_call: TRBJ2-1; d_call: TRBD2; clone_size: NA; cdr3_aa: CAWKGLAGSYYNEQFF; cdr3_nt: TGTGCCTGGAAAGGACTAGCGGGATCTTATTACAATGAGCAGTTCTTC
v_call: TRBV19; cdr3_length: 14; j_call: TRBJ2-1; d_call: TRBD1; clone_size: NA; cdr3_aa: CASMTGDAYNEQFF; cdr3_nt: TGTGCCAGTATGACAGGGGACGCATACAATGAGCAGTTCTTC
v_call: TRBV12-3/TRBV12-4; cdr3_length: 12; j_call: TRBJ1-2; d_call: NA; clone_size: NA; cdr3_aa: CASSANRGAYTF; cdr3_nt: TGTGCCAGCAGCGCGAATCGGGGGGCCTACACCTTC
v_call: TRBV6-6; cdr3_length: 13; j_call: TRBJ1-5; d_call: NA; clone_size: few; cdr3_aa: CAAGKDSNQPQHF; cdr3_nt: TGTGCCGCCGGGAAAGATAGCAATCAGCCCCAGCATTTT
v_call: TRBV7-2; cdr3_length: 18; j_call: TRBJ2-7; d_call: NA; clone_size: NA; cdr3_aa: CASSLRAFGGGAGNEQYF; cdr3_nt: TGTGCCAGCAGCCTTAGAGCTTTTGGAGGGGGCGCGGGTAACGAGCAGTACTTC
v_call: TRBV27; cdr3_length: 15; j_call: TRBJ2-7; d_call: TRBD1; clone_size: NA; cdr3_aa: CASSPTVGQSYEQYF; cdr3_nt: TGTGCCAGCAGTCCTACGGTGGGACAGTCCTACGAGCAGTACTTC
v_call: TRBV19; cdr3_length: 16; j_call: TRBJ2-1; d_call: NA; clone_size: once; cdr3_aa: CASRASRGSRVNEQFF; cdr3_nt: TGTGCCAGCCGCGCGAGTCGGGGGAGTCGGGTAAATGAGCAGTTCTTC
v_call: TRBV6-5; cdr3_length: 15; j_call: TRBJ1-2; d_call: NA; clone_size: NA; cdr3_aa: CASSYATRVGYGYTF; cdr3_nt: TGTGCCAGCAGTTACGCGACCAGGGTCGGCTATGGCTACACCTTC
v_call: TRBV7-9; cdr3_length: 15; j_call: TRBJ1-5; d_call: NA; clone_size: NA; cdr3_aa: CASSQGNGDNQPQHF; cdr3_nt: TGTGCCAGCAGCCAAGGGAACGGGGACAATCAGCCCCAGCATTTT
v_call: TRBV18; cdr3_length: 15; j_call: TRBJ2-1; d_call: TRBD2; clone_size: NA; cdr3_aa: CASSPGLAGTNEQFF; cdr3_nt: TGTGCCAGCTCACCAGGACTAGCGGGGACTAATGAGCAGTTCTTC
v_call: TRBV11-2; cdr3_length: 14; j_call: TRBJ1-5; d_call: TRBD1; clone_size: NA; cdr3_aa: CASSQGAGNQPQHF; cdr3_nt: TGTGCCAGCAGTCAGGGGGCGGGGAATCAGCCCCAGCATTTT
v_call: TRBV2; cdr3_length: 15; j_call: TRBJ2-7; d_call: NA; clone_size: NA; cdr3_aa: CASGKGGRTFYEQYF; cdr3_nt: TGTGCCAGCGGAAAAGGTGGCAGGACTTTCTACGAGCAGTACTTC
v_call: TRBV4-1; cdr3_length: 16; j_call: TRBJ2-7; d_call: TRBD2; clone_size: NA; cdr3_aa: CASSRGLAGEAYEQYF; cdr3_nt: TGCGCCAGCAGCCGGGGACTAGCGGGAGAGGCCTACGAGCAGTACTTC
v_call: TRBV7-8; cdr3_length: 16; j_call: TRBJ2-2; d_call: TRBD1; clone_size: NA; cdr3_aa: CASSLGWTGGTGELFF; cdr3_nt: TGTGCCAGCAGCTTAGGTTGGACAGGGGGCACCGGGGAGCTGTTTTTT
v_call: TRBV18; cdr3_length: 14; j_call: TRBJ1-4; d_call: TRBD1; clone_size: NA; cdr3_aa: CASSPGQGGEKLFF; cdr3_nt: TGTGCCAGCTCACCGGGACAGGGGGGTGAAAAACTGTTTTTT
v_call: TRBV7-9; cdr3_length: 14; j_call: TRBJ2-3; d_call: TRBD2; clone_size: NA; cdr3_aa: CASSPGLAGDTQYF; cdr3_nt: TGTGCCAGCAGCCCGGGACTAGCTGGAGATACGCAGTATTTT
v_call: TRBV5-6; cdr3_length: 14; j_call: TRBJ1-1; d_call: NA; clone_size: NA; cdr3_aa: CASSLEGGNTEAFF; cdr3_nt: TGTGCCAGCAGCTTGGAAGGAGGGAACACTGAAGCTTTCTTT
v_call: TRBV18; cdr3_length: 14; j_call: TRBJ1-2; d_call: NA; clone_size: once; cdr3_aa: CASSKGPSDYGYTF; cdr3_nt: TGTGCCAGCTCAAAGGGGCCTTCGGACTATGGCTACACCTTC
v_call: TRBV7-2; cdr3_length: 16; j_call: TRBJ1-2; d_call: NA; clone_size: NA; cdr3_aa: CASSPGGVRFNYGYTF; cdr3_nt: TGTGCCAGCAGCCCGGGGGGAGTCCGATTTAACTATGGCTACACCTTC
v_call: TRBV29-1; cdr3_length: 12; j_call: TRBJ1-5; d_call: NA; clone_size: NA; cdr3_aa: CSVVSGNQPQHF; cdr3_nt: TGCAGCGTTGTGTCAGGGAATCAGCCCCAGCATTTT
v_call: TRBV27; cdr3_length: 18; j_call: TRBJ2-7; d_call: TRBD2; clone_size: NA; cdr3_aa: CASRVLASGRGDSYEQYF; cdr3_nt: TGTGCCAGCAGGGTCCTGGCTAGCGGGAGGGGGGACTCCTACGAGCAGTACTTC
v_call: TRBV7-2; cdr3_length: 16; j_call: TRBJ2-1; d_call: TRBD2; clone_size: NA; cdr3_aa: CASSLTSGRPYNEQFF; cdr3_nt: TGTGCCAGCAGCCTGACTAGCGGGAGACCCTACAATGAGCAGTTCTTC
v_call: TRBV7-6; cdr3_length: 19; j_call: TRBJ2-3; d_call: TRBD2; clone_size: NA; cdr3_aa: CASSPTGWRGAQYQDTQYF; cdr3_nt: TGTGCCAGCAGCCCGACGGGTTGGCGGGGGGCACAGTATCAAGATACGCAGTATTTT
v_call: TRBV6-5; cdr3_length: 14; j_call: TRBJ1-1; d_call: NA; clone_size: NA; cdr3_aa: CASSYSGGGTEAFF; cdr3_nt: TGTGCCAGCAGTTACTCAGGGGGGGGAACTGAAGCTTTCTTT
v_call: TRBV18; cdr3_length: 15; j_call: TRBJ1-1; d_call: TRBD1; clone_size: NA; cdr3_aa: CASSPSQGSYTEAFF; cdr3_nt: TGTGCCAGCTCACCCTCACAGGGGTCGTACACTGAAGCTTTCTTT
v_call: TRBV19; cdr3_length: 13; j_call: TRBJ2-1; d_call: NA; clone_size: few; cdr3_aa: CATRGGFYNEQFF; cdr3_nt: TGTGCCACGAGGGGGGGCTTCTACAATGAGCAGTTCTTC
v_call: TRBV12-3/TRBV12-4; cdr3_length: 13; j_call: TRBJ1-1; d_call: NA; clone_size: NA; cdr3_aa: CASSYVANTEAFF; cdr3_nt: TGTGCCAGCAGCTATGTCGCGAACACTGAAGCTTTCTTT
v_call: TRBV11-3; cdr3_length: 15; j_call: TRBJ2-3; d_call: TRBD2; clone_size: NA; cdr3_aa: CASSPVAGGTDTQYF; cdr3_nt: TGTGCCAGCAGCCCTGTAGCGGGGGGCACAGATACGCAGTATTTT
v_call: TRBV21-1; cdr3_length: 20; j_call: TRBJ1-4; d_call: NA; clone_size: NA; cdr3_aa: CASSPLYRGRFEYANEKLFF; cdr3_nt: TGTGCCAGCAGCCCCTTGTACAGGGGACGTTTTGAATATGCTAATGAAAAACTGTTTTTT
v_call: TRBV7-3; cdr3_length: 15; j_call: TRBJ1-6; d_call: TRBD1; clone_size: NA; cdr3_aa: CASSVNRGRNSPLHF; cdr3_nt: TGTGCCAGCAGCGTAAACAGGGGTCGGAATTCACCCCTCCACTTT
v_call: TRBV20-1; cdr3_length: 14; j_call: TRBJ2-7; d_call: NA; clone_size: NA; cdr3_aa: CSASPPGQNYEQYF; cdr3_nt: TGCAGTGCTAGTCCCCCCGGACAAAACTACGAGCAGTACTTC
v_call: TRBV4-3; cdr3_length: 17; j_call: TRBJ2-3; d_call: TRBD2; clone_size: NA; cdr3_aa: CASSQELPLAGTDTQYF; cdr3_nt: TGCGCCAGCAGCCAAGAACTGCCACTAGCGGGCACAGATACGCAGTATTTT
v_call: TRBV18; cdr3_length: 13; j_call: TRBJ2-1; d_call: TRBD2; clone_size: NA; cdr3_aa: CASSGLEYNEQFF; cdr3_nt: TGTGCCAGCTCGGGACTAGAGTACAATGAGCAGTTCTTC
v_call: TRBV7-2; cdr3_length: 16; j_call: TRBJ2-1; d_call: TRBD1; clone_size: NA; cdr3_aa: CASSARDRVSYNEQFF; cdr3_nt: TGTGCCAGCAGCGCAAGGGACAGGGTATCCTACAATGAGCAGTTCTTC